This T cell receptor beta chain was observed in a study of shared clonotypes between healthy human individuals. Regarding the study as a whole: On the whole, naive subsets had larger estimated richness than memory subsets had.

Per the original methods: In the immunoSEQ data, sequences were junction-only and lacked quality scores, so filtering differed. TCRdb keeps only in-frame clones here, not all; method: immunoSEQ multiplex PCR. That table gives V, J and clone size, and the DNA gave D and trimming. The repertoire includes 2 million to 2.5 million clones, nearly 97% of them detected once, and roughly 0.13% sits in the top ten. This CDR3 contains 16 residues. A word on this clone: The antigen is not known.

The receptor's source is a man younger than 35 in good health. The V gene is TRBV21-1, the J gene TRBJ2-3. TRBV21-1 is a pseudogene locus. The sample comprised naive CD4+ T cells sorted from blood. Specified subset: CD45RA+ positively selected. DNA of the CDR3: TGTGCCAGCAGCCCCAGGGATGGGGGTAACACAGATACGCAGTATTTT. Translating it yields CASSPRDGGNTDTQYF.